This TCR beta chain is drawn from a study of cytomegalovirus exposure and HLA in healthy donors. PCR was performed using 60 Vbeta and 13 Jbeta primers. Data came from immunoSEQ multiplex PCR; TCRdb stores just in-frame clones and leaves some out. The sample lists 90,000 to 150,000 clones, 60% to 85% occurring once. Germline values: CDR1 MGHRA, CDR2 YSYEKL. This CDR3 has 18 residues. The V and J ends lost 0 bases and 0 bases, in that order; junction bases with no gene match: 7. In this sample, this clone turned up a few times. Sequencing input: PBMCs. This chain connects TRBV4-1 to TRBJ1-5, with 8 bases aligning to TRBD1. The receptor's source is a man aged 45-65 years in good health and CMV-seropositive. The CDR3 DNA is TGCGCCAGCAGCCAAGACAGGGGGCAGGTGGGTAGCAATCAGCCCCAGCATTTT. This encodes CASSQDRGQVGSNQPQHF.